This TCR beta chain was identified in a study of T-cell memory formation after mild COVID-19 (dated by TCRdb to the early 2020s). The study in broad terms: Most TCR sequence clusters were specific to one of the two donors. Longitudinal TCRalpha and TCRbeta repertoire sequencing tracked T-cell clones expanding and contracting after mild COVID-19 in a couple of donors. The cohort was made up of two young adult volunteers, one female and one male, who were previously healthy. What the work shows at the level of the full study, not this receptor alone: Clones that contracted from day 15 to 85 showed balanced CD4/CD8 phenotypes, whereas a second wave of clones that expanded from day 15 to 37 leaned towards CD4+. Some responding clones were found in pre-infection memory, which suggests that pre-existing cross-reactive memory T cells took part in the SARS-CoV-2 response. SARS-CoV-2 specificity of the second-wave clones peaking on day 37 was not confirmed. Contracting CD4+ clones turned up mainly in the CM and EM memory subsets, whereas EMRA was where CD8+ clones were enriched. Only a couple of mild cases were covered in the study, and larger cohorts including severe cases with pre-infection samples were considered necessary.

The CDR3 contains 13 residues, cysteine and phenylalanine counted. Left in the record is the CDR3 DNA by itself, 39 bases read in frame from the first base. CDR1 is given as SQVTM and CDR2 as ANQGSEA, both from the germline V gene. Trimming removed 4 bases from V and 0 bases from J, leaving 9 bases between the germline ends. Ficoll-Paque density gradient centrifugation was used to isolate PBMCs. About this clonotype itself: Which antigen it targets is not known. Qualities for individual bases were not recorded, and no much larger clone is one base off.

The sequencing machine was an Illumina NovaSeq 6000. Using 5'RACE with constant-segment primers, TCRalpha and TCRbeta cDNA libraries were constructed, with sample barcodes and unique molecular identifiers added in the process. RNA was extracted from every sample with Trizol reagent. Library amplification was performed in two PCR steps, and a second sample barcode and Illumina TruSeq adapters were introduced in the second step. Libraries were sequenced on an Illumina NovaSeq with 2 x 150 bp paired-end reads. As for the authors' bioinformatics: Reads were demultiplexed and collapsed into UMI-guided consensus sequences with migec v1.2.7. Using mixcr v2.1.11, UMI consensuses were aligned to TRA and TRB V and J templates and then assembled into clonotypes. Clonotypes were classified as expanded or contracted when called significant by both edgeR and NoisET, with noise models trained on biological replicates. For edgeR calls, the cutoffs were a false discovery rate-adjusted p below 0.01 and a log2 fold-change threshold of 1. PCA with hierarchical clustering of max-normalized trajectories of the 1000 most abundant clonotypes was used as exploratory dynamics analysis. Separately sequenced CD4+ and CD8+ repertoires were used to assign a CD4 or CD8 phenotype to each responding clone. The raw public reads went through TCRdb reprocessing: fastp at Q25, MiXCR clone calling, in-frame beta chains kept. Rows with one shared CDR3 protein collapse into an entry with the most common genes and DNA. The V and J calls here are based on TCRdb, not the publication. The sample has roughly 110,000 distinct CDR3 sequences on record, about 17% of them singletons. The ten biggest clones cover over 25% of the sample.

The V and J genes are TRBV29-1 and TRBJ1-2; the D gene cannot be named for sure. The TCR originated in an adult woman who had mild COVID-19 (a few samples of this study predate the infection). The sample titles of this study are shuffled in the database, so cell type and time point are left out; the donor was told from shared clones. The source material was PBMCs or a T cell subset sorted from them (not recorded which). The DNA reads as follows: TGCAGCGTTGGACTACCAGCTAACTATGGCTACACCTTC. Its product reads: CSVGLPANYGYTF.